A selection of T cell receptor beta chains follows, all from one sample in a study of T cell responses to AZD1222 COVID-19 vaccine. The table came from immunoSEQ multiplex PCR; TCRdb's copy has only in-frame clones and leaves some out. Of about 92,000 clones detected, roughly 88% appear once; the ten largest clones hold under 6.5%. Here the sequenced sample was peripheral blood, taken on day 0 of AZD1222 vaccination. These receptors originate from an adult in good health. Each CDR3 is given with its conserved first and last residue. A D gene is named only where the DNA matches it firmly. Some rows mark clone size as missing; the rest say once, few, many or name a class of expanded clone.

size | J | V | D | CDR3 | DNA
- | TRBJ2-2 | TRBV5-5 | - | CASSPRYTGELFF | TGTGCCAGCAGCCCGCGGTACACCGGGGAGCTGTTTTTT
- | TRBJ2-1 | TRBV11-3 | - | CASSSRWGEQFF | TGTGCCAGCAGCTCCCGGTGGGGTGAGCAGTTCTTC
- | TRBJ1-6 | TRBV27 | - | CASSLQSQNSPLHF | TGTGCCAGCAGTTTGCAGTCTCAAAATTCACCCCTCCACTTT
- | TRBJ2-5 | TRBV5-1 | TRBD2 | CASSLGLAGHQETQYF | TGCGCCAGCAGCTTGGGGCTAGCGGGACACCAAGAGACCCAGTACTTC
- | TRBJ2-1 | TRBV2 | TRBD1 | CASSPDRIYNEQFF | TGTGCCAGCAGTCCGGACAGGATCTACAATGAGCAGTTCTTC
- | TRBJ2-7 | TRBV2 | TRBD2 | CASRLAGSYEQYF | TGTGCCAGCCGACTAGCGGGCTCCTACGAGCAGTACTTC
- | TRBJ1-5 | TRBV7-8 | - | CASSLGSQPQHF | TGTGCCAGCAGCTTAGGTAGTCAGCCCCAGCATTTT
- | TRBJ2-1 | TRBV3-1/TRBV3-2 | - | CASSQSRGNEQFF | TGTGCCAGCAGCCAATCCCGGGGCAATGAGCAGTTCTTC
- | TRBJ2-2 | TRBV6-5 | TRBD2 | CASSSSSGLTGELFF | TGTGCCAGCAGTTCCTCTAGCGGGTTGACCGGGGAGCTGTTTTTT
- | TRBJ2-2 | TRBV5-4 | TRBD1 | CASSRTGDTGELFF | TGTGCCAGCAGCCGGACAGGGGACACCGGGGAGCTGTTTTTT
- | TRBJ1-2 | TRBV4-3 | - | CASSQAPGTTYGYTF | TGCGCCAGCAGCCAAGCTCCCGGGACAACCTATGGCTACACCTTC
- | TRBJ2-5 | TRBV24-1 | - | CATKGTPQETQYF | TGTGCCACCAAGGGAACTCCTCAAGAGACCCAGTACTTC
- | TRBJ1-5 | TRBV7-2 | TRBD1 | CASSLAGGGPQPQHF | TGTGCCAGCAGCTTAGCAGGAGGGGGCCCTCAGCCCCAGCATTTT
- | TRBJ1-1 | TRBV6-2/TRBV6-3 | - | CASSWSNTEAFF | TGTGCCAGCAGTTGGTCGAACACTGAAGCTTTCTTT
- | TRBJ2-7 | TRBV5-6 | - | CASSWWGREQYF | TGTGCCAGCAGCTGGTGGGGTCGCGAGCAGTACTTC
- | TRBJ2-3 | TRBV25-1 | - | CASSEAHGAPGADTQYF | TGTGCCAGCAGTGAGGCCCATGGGGCACCAGGGGCAGATACGCAGTATTTT
- | TRBJ1-3 | TRBV11-2 | - | CASSPWDTYSGNTIYF | TGTGCCAGCAGCCCCTGGGACACTTACTCTGGAAACACCATATATTTT
few | TRBJ2-1 | TRBV15 | - | CATSRDPGDNEQFF | TGTGCCACCAGCAGAGATCCGGGAGACAATGAGCAGTTCTTC
- | TRBJ2-1 | TRBV5-1 | TRBD2 | CASSGLAGAPNEQFF | TGCGCCAGCAGCGGCCTAGCGGGCGCACCGAATGAGCAGTTCTTC
- | TRBJ1-2 | TRBV29-1 | - | CSVEDRRGQLYGYTF | TGCAGCGTTGAAGATCGACGGGGCCAGCTCTATGGCTACACCTTC
- | TRBJ2-7 | TRBV6-5 | - | CASSYSTLGPYEQYF | TGTGCCAGCAGTTACTCGACGTTAGGCCCCTACGAGCAGTACTTC
- | TRBJ1-4 | TRBV28 | - | CASSLFAGTFATNEKLFF | TGTGCCAGCAGTTTATTCGCCGGGACGTTTGCAACTAATGAAAAACTGTTTTTT
- | TRBJ2-5 | TRBV2 | TRBD2 | CASSERRVGGRETQYF | TGTGCCAGCAGTGAAAGGCGTGTGGGGGGGAGGGAGACCCAGTACTTC
- | TRBJ2-5 | TRBV15 | - | CATSRRDEGRETQYF | TGTGCCACCAGCAGAAGAGACGAGGGAAGGGAGACCCAGTACTTC
- | TRBJ2-1 | TRBV11-3 | TRBD1 | CASSSRTGSSYNEQFF | TGTGCCAGCAGCTCCCGGACAGGCAGCTCCTACAATGAGCAGTTCTTC
- | TRBJ2-1 | TRBV19 | TRBD2 | CASSPSGSGANNEQFF | TGTGCCAGTAGTCCGAGCGGGAGCGGGGCAAACAATGAGCAGTTCTTC
- | TRBJ2-2 | TRBV5-1 | TRBD1 | CASSLAPGQGKGGELFF | TGCGCCAGCAGCTTGGCACCGGGACAGGGGAAAGGCGGGGAGCTGTTTTTT
- | TRBJ1-5 | TRBV28 | - | CASRRGGSNQPQHF | TGTGCCAGCAGGCGCGGGGGGTCGAATCAGCCCCAGCATTTT
- | TRBJ2-5 | TRBV5-6 | TRBD1 | CASSVRQGAQYF | TGTGCCAGCAGCGTAAGACAGGGGGCCCAGTACTTC
- | TRBJ2-7 | TRBV3-1/TRBV3-2 | TRBD2 | CASSQDRQGLPSYEQYF | TGTGCCAGCAGCCAAGATCGGCAGGGACTACCCTCCTACGAGCAGTACTTC
once | TRBJ2-3 | TRBV10-2 | - | CASSESSGRGDTQYF | TGCGCCAGCAGTGAGTCGAGCGGGCGGGGTGATACGCAGTATTTT
- | TRBJ1-1 | TRBV28 | - | CASRAPGGGGPEAFF | TGTGCCAGCAGGGCCCCGGGGGGGGGCGGCCCTGAAGCTTTCTTT
- | TRBJ1-4 | TRBV9 | - | CASSVGGTTNEKLFF | TGTGCCAGCAGCGTAGGAGGGACAACTAATGAAAAACTGTTTTTT
- | TRBJ2-1 | TRBV2 | TRBD2 | CANPRLAGWRAYNEQFF | TGTGCCAACCCCCGCCTAGCGGGATGGCGAGCTTACAATGAGCAGTTCTTC
- | TRBJ1-1 | TRBV6-5 | - | CASSYSHGEAFF | TGTGCCAGCAGTTACTCGCATGGTGAAGCTTTCTTT
- | TRBJ2-7 | TRBV19 | TRBD1 | CASSPGQAYEQYF | TGTGCCAGTAGTCCGGGACAGGCCTACGAGCAGTACTTC
- | TRBJ2-7 | TRBV7-9 | TRBD2 | CASSDTLAGGGEQYF | TGTGCCAGCAGCGACACCCTAGCGGGAGGCGGCGAGCAGTACTTC
once | TRBJ2-1 | TRBV4-1 | - | CASSQGPGRYNEQFF | TGCGCCAGCAGCCAAGGCCCAGGACGATACAATGAGCAGTTCTTC
- | TRBJ1-5 | TRBV27 | - | CASSPRAGQPQHF | TGTGCCAGCAGTCCCCGAGCGGGTCAGCCCCAGCATTTT
once | TRBJ1-1 | TRBV29-1 | TRBD1 | CSVLDTGGNTEAFF | TGCAGCGTTCTCGACACAGGGGGAAACACTGAAGCTTTCTTT
- | TRBJ2-1 | TRBV5-1 | - | CASSFGQGSNEQFF | TGCGCCAGCAGCTTCGGGCAGGGGAGCAATGAGCAGTTCTTC